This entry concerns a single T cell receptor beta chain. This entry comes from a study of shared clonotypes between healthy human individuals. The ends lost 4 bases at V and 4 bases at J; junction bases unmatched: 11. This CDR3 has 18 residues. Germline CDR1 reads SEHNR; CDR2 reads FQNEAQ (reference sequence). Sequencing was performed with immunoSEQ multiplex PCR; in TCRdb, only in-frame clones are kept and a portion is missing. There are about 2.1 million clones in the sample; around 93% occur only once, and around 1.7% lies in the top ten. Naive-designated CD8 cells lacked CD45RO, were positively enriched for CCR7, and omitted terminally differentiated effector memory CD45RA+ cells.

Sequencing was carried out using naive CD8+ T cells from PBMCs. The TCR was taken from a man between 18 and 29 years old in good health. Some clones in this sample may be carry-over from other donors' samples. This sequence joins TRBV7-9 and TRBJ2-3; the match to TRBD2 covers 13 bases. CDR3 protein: CASSWPRTSGSSADTQYF. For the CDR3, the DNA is TGTGCCAGCAGCTGGCCGAGGACTAGCGGGAGTTCTGCAGATACGCAGTATTTT.